This T cell receptor (beta chain) derives from a study of OX40 agonist ivuxolimab in advanced cancers. Trimming stripped 1 base from V and 8 bases from J, with 8 bases between. This CDR3 region has 13 residues. Germline-derived CDR1 and CDR2 are SGHVS and FQNEAQ. Study findings and constraints: Partial responders at 0.1-3.0 mg/kg had among the lowest clonal expansion.

Regarding this clone: Its antigen is currently unknown.

Some clones are missing from TCRdb's copy, which holds only in-frame ones; the method was immunoSEQ multiplex PCR. The sample includes 65,000 to 80,000 clones, over 75% of them seen just once. The receptor comes from an adult with an advanced solid tumor such as melanoma, head and neck, liver or kidney cancer. Sequenced material: CD4+ or CD8+ T cells sorted from blood, taken in a trial of the OX40 agonist ivuxolimab. V and J are TRBV7-8 and TRBJ1-4; unclear D gene. CDR3 sequence (DNA): TGTGCCAGCAGCTTAGGATTGGGGGAAAAACTGTTTTTT. Translated, it gives CASSLGLGEKLFF.